These 8 T cell receptor beta chains were all obtained from the same sample, sequenced in a study of cytomegalovirus exposure and HLA in healthy donors. The PCR ran on 60 Vbeta and 13 Jbeta primers. This table comes from immunoSEQ multiplex PCR, and its TCRdb copy is limited to in-frame clones, with some not included. The sample consists of roughly 73,000 clones, approximately 78% of them appearing once. The sequenced sample was PBMCs. Receptors originate from a man aged 40-49 years in good health and CMV-seronegative.

The chain uses TRBV7-2 and TRBJ1-3; 8 bases line up with TRBD1. The CDR3 totals 15 residues. After removal of 5 bases from V and 0 bases from J, the junction contained 3 bases not matched to a gene. Germline-derived CDR1 and CDR2 are SGHTA and FQGNSA. The CDR3 loop is CASSVTGGSGNTIYF. The CDR3 DNA reads as TGTGCCAGCAGCGTTACAGGGGGCTCTGGAAACACCATATATTTT. Drawing the rest from reference TRBV7-2 and TRBJ1-3, the complete variable domain is GAGVSQSPSNKVTEKGKDVELRCDPISGHTALYWYRQSLGQGLEFLIYFQGNSAPDKSGLPSDRFSAERTGGSVSTLTIQRTQQEDSAVYLCASSVTGGSGNTIYFGEGSWLTVV.

The chain joins TRBV6-5 to TRBJ1-2, with D possibly TRBD1 on 5 matching bases. CDR3 length: 14 residues. From germline, CDR1 is MNHEY and CDR2 SVGAGI. Trimming pared 0 bases from V and 2 bases from J, leaving 7 bases between. The CDR3, as DNA: TGTGCCAGCAGTTACTCCGGGGGGAACTATGGCTACACCTTC. Translated: CASSYSGGNYGYTF.

This rearrangement joins TRBV19 to TRBJ1-1; D not certain. CDR1 and CDR2 (germline): LNHDA, SQIVND (reference sequence). CDR3 length equals 11 residues. Trimming pared 5 bases from V and 10 bases from J, leaving 11 bases between. CDR3 in amino acids: CASSPGRVAFF. The CDR3 nucleotides read TGTGCCAGTAGTCCCGGGAGGGTAGCTTTCTTT.

This clone was seen a few times. This chain links TRBV4-3 with TRBJ2-7; TRBD1 aligns across 10 bases. Looked up from germline, CDR1 is LGHNA and CDR2 is YSLEER. Trimming took 0 bases from V and 3 from J; bases not matched to a gene: 5. The CDR3 is made up of 16 amino acids. Written as DNA, the CDR3 is TGCGCCAGCAGCCAAGATCCGGGACAGGGGTACTACGAGCAGTACTTC. Translated, it gives CASSQDPGQGYYEQYF.

To note about this clone: The junction and the germline gene differ at one end; a read error may be behind it. The gene calls are TRBV7-9 and TRBJ2-7; 7 bases agree with TRBD1. The CDR3 sequence is 17 residues long. CDR1 and CDR2 from the germline V gene are SEHNR and FQNEAQ (reference sequence). CDR3 bases: TGTTCCAGCAGTCCACAGGCGCGGTTGGGACAGAACTACGAGCAGTACTTC. This codes for CSSSPQARLGQNYEQYF. The variable domain in full, completed from reference TRBV7-9 and TRBJ2-7, reads DTGVSQNPRHKITKRGQNVTFRCDPISEHNRLYWYRQTLGQGPEFLTYFQNEAQLEKSRLLSDRFSAERPKGSFSTLEIQRTEQGDSAMYLCSSSPQARLGQNYEQYFGPGTRLTVT.

The genes are TRBV7-3 and TRBJ1-1, with unresolved D. CDR3 size: 13 residues. Trimming cost V 2 bases and J 2 bases, with 6 bases left between them. Looked up from germline, CDR1 is SGHTA and CDR2 is FQGTGA. The CDR3 region is CASSLSSNTEAFF. The CDR3 nucleotides read TGTGCCAGCAGCTTATCATCCAACACTGAAGCTTTCTTT. The whole variable domain, filled in from reference TRBV7-3 and TRBJ1-1, reads GAGVSQTPSNKVTEKGKYVELRCDPISGHTALYWYRQSLGQGPEFLIYFQGTGAADDSGLPNDRFFAVRPEGSVSTLKIQRTERGDSAVYLCASSLSSNTEAFFGQGTRLTVV.

The chain employs TRBV27 and TRBJ1-3; D is perhaps TRBD1 (5 bases). From germline, CDR1 is MNHEY and CDR2 SMNVEV (reference sequence). The CDR3 runs to 12 residues. The V end lost 5 bases, the J end lost 4 bases, and 6 bases lay between the germline ends. The CDR3 spells CASSPGGNTIYF. Here the CDR3 DNA reads TGTGCCAGCAGTCCAGGGGGAAACACCATATATTTT.

This chain connects TRBV27 to TRBJ2-7; 8 nucleotides align to TRBD1. The CDR3 length is 13 residues. Germline CDR1 and CDR2: MNHEY and SMNVEV (reference sequence). With 5 bases clipped from V and 1 base from J, the junction kept 1 base outside the gene matches. The DNA for the CDR3 is TGTGCCAGCAGTCGGACAGGGTCCTACGAGCAGTACTTC. Translated: CASSRTGSYEQYF.